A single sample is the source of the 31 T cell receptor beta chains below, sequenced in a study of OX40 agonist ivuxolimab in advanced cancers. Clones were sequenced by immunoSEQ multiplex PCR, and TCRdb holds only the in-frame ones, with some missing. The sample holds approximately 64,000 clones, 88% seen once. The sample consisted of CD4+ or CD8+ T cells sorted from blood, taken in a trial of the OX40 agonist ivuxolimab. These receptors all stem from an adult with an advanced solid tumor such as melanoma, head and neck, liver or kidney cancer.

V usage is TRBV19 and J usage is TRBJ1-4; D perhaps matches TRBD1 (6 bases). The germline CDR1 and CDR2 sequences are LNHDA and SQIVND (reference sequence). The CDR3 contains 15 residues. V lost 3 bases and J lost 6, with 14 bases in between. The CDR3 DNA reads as TGTGCCAGTAGTATTTTCGGGACACCCGATGAAAAACTGTTTTTT. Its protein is CASSIFGTPDEKLFF.

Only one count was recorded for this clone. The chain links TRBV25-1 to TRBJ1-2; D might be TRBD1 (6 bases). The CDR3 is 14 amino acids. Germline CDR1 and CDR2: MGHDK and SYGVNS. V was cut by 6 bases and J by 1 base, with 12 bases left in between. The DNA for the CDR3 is TGTGCCAGCAGGGGAAGGGGGAATAACTATGGCTACACCTTC. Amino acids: CASRGRGNNYGYTF.

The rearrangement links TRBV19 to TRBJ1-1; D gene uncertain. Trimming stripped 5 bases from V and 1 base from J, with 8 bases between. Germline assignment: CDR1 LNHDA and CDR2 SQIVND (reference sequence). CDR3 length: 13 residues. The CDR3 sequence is CASSRTKNTEAFF. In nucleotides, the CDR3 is TGTGCCAGTAGTCGGACGAAGAACACTGAAGCTTTCTTT.

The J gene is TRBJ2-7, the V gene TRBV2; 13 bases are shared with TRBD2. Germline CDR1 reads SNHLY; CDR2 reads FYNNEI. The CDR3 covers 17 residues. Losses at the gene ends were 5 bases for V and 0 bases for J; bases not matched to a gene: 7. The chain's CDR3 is CASSTGLAGAGSYEQYF. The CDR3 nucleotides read TGTGCCAGCAGTACCGGACTAGCGGGAGCTGGCTCCTACGAGCAGTACTTC.

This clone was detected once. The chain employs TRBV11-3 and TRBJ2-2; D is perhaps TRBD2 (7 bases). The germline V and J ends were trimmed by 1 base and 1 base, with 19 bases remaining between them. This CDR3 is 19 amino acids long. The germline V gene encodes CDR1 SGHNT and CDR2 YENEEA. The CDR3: CASSLGVAGGQMNTGELFF. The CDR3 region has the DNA TGTGCCAGCAGCTTAGGGGTAGCGGGCGGACAGATGAACACCGGGGAGCTGTTTTTT.

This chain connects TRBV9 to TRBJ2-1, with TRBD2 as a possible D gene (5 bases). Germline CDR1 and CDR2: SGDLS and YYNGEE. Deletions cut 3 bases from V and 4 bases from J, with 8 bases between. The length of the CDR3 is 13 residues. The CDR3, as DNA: TGTGCCAGCAGCGAGACTACGTACAATGAGCAGTTCTTC. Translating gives CASSETTYNEQFF.

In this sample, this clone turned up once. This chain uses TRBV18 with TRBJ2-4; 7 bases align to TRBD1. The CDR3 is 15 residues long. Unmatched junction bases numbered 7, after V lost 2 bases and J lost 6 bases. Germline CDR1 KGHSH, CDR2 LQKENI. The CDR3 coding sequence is TGTGCCAGCTCACCAACCATAGGGGGCGGAAACATTCAGTACTTC. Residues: CASSPTIGGGNIQYF.

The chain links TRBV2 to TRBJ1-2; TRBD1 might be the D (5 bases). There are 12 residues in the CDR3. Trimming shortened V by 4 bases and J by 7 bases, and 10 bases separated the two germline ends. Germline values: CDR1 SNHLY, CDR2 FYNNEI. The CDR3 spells CASSGGAGGYTF. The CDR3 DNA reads TGTGCCAGCAGTGGAGGGGCGGGTGGCTACACCTTC.

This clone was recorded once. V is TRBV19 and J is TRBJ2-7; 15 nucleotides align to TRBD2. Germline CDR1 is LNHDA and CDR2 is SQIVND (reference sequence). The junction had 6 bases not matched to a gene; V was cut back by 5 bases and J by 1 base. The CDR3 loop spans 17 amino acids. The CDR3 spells CASSSKGLAGGSYEQYF. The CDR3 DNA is TGTGCCAGTAGTTCGAAGGGACTAGCGGGAGGTTCCTACGAGCAGTACTTC.

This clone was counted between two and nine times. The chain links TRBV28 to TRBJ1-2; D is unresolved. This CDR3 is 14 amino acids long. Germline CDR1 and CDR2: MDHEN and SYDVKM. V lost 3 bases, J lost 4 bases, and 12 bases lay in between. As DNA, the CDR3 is TGTGCCAGCAGTTTCGAATTCGCCACCTATGGCTACACCTTC. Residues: CASSFEFATYGYTF.

DNA for the CDR3: TGTGCCAGCAGTTACCGGGACAGGAGACAAGAGACCCAGTACTTC. It yields the protein CASSYRDRRQETQYF. V usage is TRBV6-6 and J usage is TRBJ2-5; 8 bases are shared with TRBD1. Trimming removed 2 bases from V and 2 bases from J; junction bases left unmatched: 4. The length of the CDR3 is 15 residues. Germline values: CDR1 MNHNY, CDR2 SVGAGI (reference sequence).

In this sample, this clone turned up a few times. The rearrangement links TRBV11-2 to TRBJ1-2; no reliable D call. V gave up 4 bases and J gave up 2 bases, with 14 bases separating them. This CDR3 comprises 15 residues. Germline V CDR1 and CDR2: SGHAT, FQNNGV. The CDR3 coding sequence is TGTGCCAGCAGCTCTGTTAAGACCGCGAACTATGGCTACACCTTC. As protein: CASSSVKTANYGYTF.

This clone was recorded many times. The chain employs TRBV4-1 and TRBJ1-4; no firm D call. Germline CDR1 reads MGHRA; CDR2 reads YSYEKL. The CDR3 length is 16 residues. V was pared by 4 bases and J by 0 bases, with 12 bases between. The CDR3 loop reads CASSRGPLATNEKLFF. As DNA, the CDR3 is TGCGCCAGCAGCCGTGGCCCCCTTGCAACTAATGAAAAACTGTTTTTT.

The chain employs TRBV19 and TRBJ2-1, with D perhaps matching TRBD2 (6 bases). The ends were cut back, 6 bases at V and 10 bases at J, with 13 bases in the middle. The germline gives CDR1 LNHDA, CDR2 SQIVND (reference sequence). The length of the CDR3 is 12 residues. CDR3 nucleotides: TGTGCCAGTAGGTCTGGAGGGCCAGAGCAGTTCTTC. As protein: CASRSGGPEQFF. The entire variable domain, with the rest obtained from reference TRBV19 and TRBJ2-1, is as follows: DGGITQSPKYLFRKEGQNVTLSCEQNLNHDAMYWYRQDPGQGLRLIYYSQIVNDFQKGDIAEGYSVSREKKESFPLTVTSAQKNPTAFYLCASRSGGPEQFFGPGTRLTVL.

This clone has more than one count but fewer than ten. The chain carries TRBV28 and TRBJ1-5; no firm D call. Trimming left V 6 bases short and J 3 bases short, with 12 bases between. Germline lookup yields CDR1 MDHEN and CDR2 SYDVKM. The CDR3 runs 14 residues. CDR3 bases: TGTGCCAGCAGAACGGGAATCTCCAATCAGCCCCAGCATTTT. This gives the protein CASRTGISNQPQHF.

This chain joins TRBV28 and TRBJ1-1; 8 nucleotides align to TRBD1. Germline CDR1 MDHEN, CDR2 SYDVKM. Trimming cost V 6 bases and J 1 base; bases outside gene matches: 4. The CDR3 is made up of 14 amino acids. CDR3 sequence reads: CASRLDRANTEAFF. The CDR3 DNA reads TGTGCCAGCAGATTGGACAGGGCGAACACTGAAGCTTTCTTT. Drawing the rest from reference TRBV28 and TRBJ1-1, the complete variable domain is DVKVTQSSRYLVKRTGEKVFLECVQDMDHENMFWYRQDPGLGLRLIYFSYDVKMKEKGDIPEGYSVSREKKERFSLILESASTNQTSMYLCASRLDRANTEAFFGQGTRLTVV.

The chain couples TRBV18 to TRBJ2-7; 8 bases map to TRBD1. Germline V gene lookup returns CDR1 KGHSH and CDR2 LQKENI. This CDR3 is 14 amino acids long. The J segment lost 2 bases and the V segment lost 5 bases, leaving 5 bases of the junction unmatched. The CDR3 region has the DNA TGTGCCAGCTCATCGACAGGGGATCCCTACGAGCAGTACTTC. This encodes CASSSTGDPYEQYF.

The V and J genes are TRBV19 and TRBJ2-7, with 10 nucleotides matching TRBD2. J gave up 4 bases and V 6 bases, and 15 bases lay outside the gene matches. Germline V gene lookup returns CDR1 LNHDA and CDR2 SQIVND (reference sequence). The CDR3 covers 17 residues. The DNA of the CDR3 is TGTGCCAGTAGCCCTCCGAGGGGGAGTAGCGGGAGGTACGAGCAGTACTTC. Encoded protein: CASSPPRGSSGRYEQYF.

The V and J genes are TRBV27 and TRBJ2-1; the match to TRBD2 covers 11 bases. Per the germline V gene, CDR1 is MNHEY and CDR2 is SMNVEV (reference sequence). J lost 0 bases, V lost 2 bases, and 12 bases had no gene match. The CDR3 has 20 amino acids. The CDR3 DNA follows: TGTGCCAGCAGTTTAGATCGGGGGCTAGCGGGAGGCAGCTCCTACAATGAGCAGTTCTTC. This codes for CASSLDRGLAGGSSYNEQFF.

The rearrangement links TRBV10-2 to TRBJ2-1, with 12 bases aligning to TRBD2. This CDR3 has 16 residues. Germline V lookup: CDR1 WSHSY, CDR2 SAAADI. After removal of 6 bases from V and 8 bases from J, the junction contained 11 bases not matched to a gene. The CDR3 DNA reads TGCGCCAGCAGGCCTCCGGGACTAGCGGGTTGGGATGAGCAGTTCTTC. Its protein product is CASRPPGLAGWDEQFF.

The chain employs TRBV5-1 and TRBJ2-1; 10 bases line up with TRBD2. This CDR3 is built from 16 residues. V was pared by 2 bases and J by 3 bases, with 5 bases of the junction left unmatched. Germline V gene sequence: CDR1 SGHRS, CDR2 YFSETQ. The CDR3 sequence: CASSFLSGRGYNEQFF. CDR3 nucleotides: TGCGCCAGCAGCTTCCTAAGCGGGAGGGGCTACAATGAGCAGTTCTTC.

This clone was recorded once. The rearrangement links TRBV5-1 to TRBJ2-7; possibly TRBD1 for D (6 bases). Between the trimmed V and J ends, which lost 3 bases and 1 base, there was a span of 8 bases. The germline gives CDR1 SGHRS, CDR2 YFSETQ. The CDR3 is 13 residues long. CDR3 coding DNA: TGCGCCAGCAGCTCCAGGGGATCCTACGAGCAGTACTTC. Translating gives CASSSRGSYEQYF.

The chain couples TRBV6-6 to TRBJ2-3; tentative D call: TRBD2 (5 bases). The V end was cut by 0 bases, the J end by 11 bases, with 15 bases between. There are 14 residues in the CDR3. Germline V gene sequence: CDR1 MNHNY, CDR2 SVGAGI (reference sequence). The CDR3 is CASSYSGNKNQQYF. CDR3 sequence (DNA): TGTGCCAGCAGTTACTCCGGGAATAAGAATCAGCAGTATTTT.

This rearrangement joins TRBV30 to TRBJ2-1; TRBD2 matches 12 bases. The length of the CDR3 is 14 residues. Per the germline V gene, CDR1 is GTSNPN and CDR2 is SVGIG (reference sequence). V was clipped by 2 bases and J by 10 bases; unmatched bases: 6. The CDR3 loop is CAWSLLAGGGEQFF. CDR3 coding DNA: TGTGCCTGGAGTCTGCTAGCGGGAGGGGGGGAGCAGTTCTTC.

DNA of the CDR3: TGTGCCAGTACGGCGAGGGGACTAGCCAAAAACATTCAGTACTTC. Translating it yields CASTARGLAKNIQYF. The rearrangement joins TRBV19 to TRBJ2-4; D might be TRBD2 (6 bases). This CDR3 region has 15 residues. Germline V lookup: CDR1 LNHDA, CDR2 SQIVND (reference sequence). V was pared by 7 bases and J by 0 bases, with 13 bases between.

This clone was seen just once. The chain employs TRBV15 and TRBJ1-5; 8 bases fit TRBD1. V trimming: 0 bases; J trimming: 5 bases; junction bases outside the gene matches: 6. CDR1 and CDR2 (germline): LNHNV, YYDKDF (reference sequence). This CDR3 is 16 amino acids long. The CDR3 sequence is CATSRDRTGLDQPQHF. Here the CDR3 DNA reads TGTGCCACCAGCAGAGATAGGACAGGGCTAGATCAGCCCCAGCATTTT.

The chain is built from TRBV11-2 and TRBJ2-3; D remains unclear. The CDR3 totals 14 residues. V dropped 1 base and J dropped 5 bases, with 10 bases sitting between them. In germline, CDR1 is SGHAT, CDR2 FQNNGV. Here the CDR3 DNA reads TGTGCCAGCAGCTTAGGCGCCTTGGGAGATACGCAGTATTTT. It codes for CASSLGALGDTQYF.

CDR3: CASSLSLAGDTQYF. For the CDR3, the DNA is TGTGCCAGCAGCTTAAGTCTAGCGGGAGATACGCAGTATTTT. V gene TRBV7-9 combines with J gene TRBJ2-3, with TRBD2 matching 8 bases. Germline CDR1 and CDR2: SEHNR and FQNEAQ (reference sequence). The CDR3 contains 14 residues. V was pared by 2 bases and J by 5 bases, with 3 bases of the junction left unmatched.

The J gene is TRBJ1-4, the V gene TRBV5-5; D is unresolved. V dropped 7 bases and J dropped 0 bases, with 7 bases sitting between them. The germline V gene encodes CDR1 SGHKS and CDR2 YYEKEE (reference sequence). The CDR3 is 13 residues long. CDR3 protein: CASREATNEKLFF. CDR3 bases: TGTGCCAGCCGGGAAGCAACTAATGAAAAACTGTTTTTT. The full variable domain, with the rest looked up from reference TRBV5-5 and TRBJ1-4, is DAGVTQSPTHLIKTRGQQVTLRCSPISGHKSVSWYQQVLGQGPQFIFQYYEKEERGRGNFPDRFSARQFPNYSSELNVNALLLGDSALYLCASREATNEKLFFGSGTQLSVL.

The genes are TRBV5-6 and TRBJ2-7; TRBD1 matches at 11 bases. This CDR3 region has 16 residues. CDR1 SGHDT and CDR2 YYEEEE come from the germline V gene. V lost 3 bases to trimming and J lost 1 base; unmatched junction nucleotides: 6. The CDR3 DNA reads TGTGCCAGCAGCTCCCGGGGGACAGGGGGTTCCTACGAGCAGTACTTC. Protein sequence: CASSSRGTGGSYEQYF.

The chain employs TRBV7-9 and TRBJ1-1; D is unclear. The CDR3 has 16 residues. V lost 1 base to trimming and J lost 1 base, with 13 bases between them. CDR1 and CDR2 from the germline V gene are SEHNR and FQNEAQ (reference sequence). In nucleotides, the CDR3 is TGTGCCAGCAGCTTAGGTCCCTCAGGCGCGAACACTGAAGCTTTCTTT. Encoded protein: CASSLGPSGANTEAFF.